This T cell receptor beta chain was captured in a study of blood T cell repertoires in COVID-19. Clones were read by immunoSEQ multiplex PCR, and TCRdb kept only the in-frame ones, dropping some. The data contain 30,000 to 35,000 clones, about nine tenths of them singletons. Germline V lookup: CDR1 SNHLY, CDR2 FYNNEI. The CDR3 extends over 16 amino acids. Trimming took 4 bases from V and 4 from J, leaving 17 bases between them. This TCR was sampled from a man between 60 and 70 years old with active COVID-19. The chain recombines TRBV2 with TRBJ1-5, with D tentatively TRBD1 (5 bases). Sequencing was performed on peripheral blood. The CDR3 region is CASSGVTGRGNQPQHF. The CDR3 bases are TGTGCCAGCAGTGGAGTGACGGGCCGGGGGAATCAGCCCCAGCATTTT.